The table lists the clone carrying this T cell receptor (beta chain) with many counts. Its antigen is currently unknown. These data come from a study of early T cells in non-severe SARS-CoV-2 infection. Findings and limits, study-wide: VDJdb matching favored anti-spike CD8 responses, missing private and CD4 specificities.

MiXCR, applied by TCRdb to the 5' RACE reads, yields one record per CDR3 protein. The top ten clones hold under 7% of a sample with approximately 70,000 distinct CDR3 sequences, about an eighth of them seen once. Trimming stripped 4 bases from V and 4 bases from J, with 21 bases between. The germline CDR1 and CDR2 sequences are SGHKS and YYEKEE (reference sequence). The CDR3 runs 17 residues. V usage is TRBV5-5 and J usage is TRBJ2-1, with D uncertain. The sample was whole blood, taken at baseline. This TCR derives from an adult who was a healthcare worker with PCR-confirmed SARS-CoV-2 infection or an uninfected control (not recorded which). In nucleotides, the CDR3 is TGTGCCAGCAGCCCGCTTGGGGTTTTGGCGTTATACAATGAGCAGTTCTTC. Translation gives CASSPLGVLALYNEQFF. Drawing the rest from reference TRBV5-5 and TRBJ2-1, the complete variable domain is DAGVTQSPTHLIKTRGQQVTLRCSPISGHKSVSWYQQVLGQGPQFIFQYYEKEERGRGNFPDRFSARQFPNYSSELNVNALLLGDSALYLCASSPLGVLALYNEQFFGPGTRLTVL.